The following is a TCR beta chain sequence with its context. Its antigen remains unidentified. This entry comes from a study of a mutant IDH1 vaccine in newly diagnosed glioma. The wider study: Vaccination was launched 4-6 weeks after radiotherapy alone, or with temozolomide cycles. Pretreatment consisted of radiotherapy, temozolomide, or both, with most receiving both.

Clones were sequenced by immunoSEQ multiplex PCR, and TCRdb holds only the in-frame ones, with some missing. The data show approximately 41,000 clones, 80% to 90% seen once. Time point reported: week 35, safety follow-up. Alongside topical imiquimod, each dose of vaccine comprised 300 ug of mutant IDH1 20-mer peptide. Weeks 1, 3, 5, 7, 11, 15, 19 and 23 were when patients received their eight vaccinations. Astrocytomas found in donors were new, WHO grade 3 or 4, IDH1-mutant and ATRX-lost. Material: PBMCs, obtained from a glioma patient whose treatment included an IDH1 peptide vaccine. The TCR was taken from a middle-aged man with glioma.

The CDR3 sequence is CASSEVQGTYEQYV. Here the CDR3 DNA reads TGTGCCAGCAGTGAAGTCCAAGGAACCTACGAGCAGTACGTC. The chain is built from TRBV6-1 and TRBJ2-7; D is undetermined. V lost 1 base and J 2 bases, leaving 9 bases between the germline ends. This CDR3 comprises 14 residues. CDR1 and CDR2 from the germline V gene are MNHNS and SASEGT.